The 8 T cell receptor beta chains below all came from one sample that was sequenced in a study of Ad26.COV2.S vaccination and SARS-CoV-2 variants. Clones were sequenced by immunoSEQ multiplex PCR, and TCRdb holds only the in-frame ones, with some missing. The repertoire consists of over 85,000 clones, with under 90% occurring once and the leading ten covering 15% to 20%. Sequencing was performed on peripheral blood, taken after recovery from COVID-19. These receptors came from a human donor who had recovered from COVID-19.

The chain's CDR3 is CASSMSSGAGATGELFF. In DNA form, the CDR3 reads TGTGCCAGCAGCATGTCCTCAGGGGCGGGAGCCACCGGGGAGCTGTTTTTT. The chain is built from TRBV21-1 and TRBJ2-2; the D call TRBD2 from the table was never checked on the DNA. TRBV21-1 is a pseudogene segment. The CDR3 spans 17 residues.

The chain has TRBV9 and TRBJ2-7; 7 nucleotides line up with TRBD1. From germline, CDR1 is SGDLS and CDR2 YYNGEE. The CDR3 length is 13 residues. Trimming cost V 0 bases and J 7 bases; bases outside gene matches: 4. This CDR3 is CASSVGSGGEQYF. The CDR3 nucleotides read TGTGCCAGCAGCGTAGGGTCAGGGGGAGAGCAGTACTTC.

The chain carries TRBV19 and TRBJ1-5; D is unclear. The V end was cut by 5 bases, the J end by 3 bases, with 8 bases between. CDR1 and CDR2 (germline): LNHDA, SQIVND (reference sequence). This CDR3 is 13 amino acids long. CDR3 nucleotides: TGTGCCAGTAGTCGCAAGATCAATCAGCCCCAGCATTTT. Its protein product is CASSRKINQPQHF.

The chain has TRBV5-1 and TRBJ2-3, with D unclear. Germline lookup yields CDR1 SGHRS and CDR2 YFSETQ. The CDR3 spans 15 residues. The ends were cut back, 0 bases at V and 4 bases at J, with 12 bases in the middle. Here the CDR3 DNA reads TGCGCCAGCAGCTTGGGGGTTAGCATGGCAGATACGCAGTATTTT. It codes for CASSLGVSMADTQYF.

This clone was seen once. The CDR3 reads CASSGGFSGDYNEQFF. The CDR3 nucleotides read TGCGCCAGCAGTGGGGGGTTTAGCGGGGATTACAATGAGCAGTTCTTC. The genes are TRBV10-1 and TRBJ2-1, with TRBD2 matching 8 bases. Per the germline V gene, CDR1 is WNHNN and CDR2 is SYGVQD (reference sequence). V was pared by 4 bases and J by 4 bases, with 9 bases of the junction left unmatched. The CDR3 totals 16 residues.

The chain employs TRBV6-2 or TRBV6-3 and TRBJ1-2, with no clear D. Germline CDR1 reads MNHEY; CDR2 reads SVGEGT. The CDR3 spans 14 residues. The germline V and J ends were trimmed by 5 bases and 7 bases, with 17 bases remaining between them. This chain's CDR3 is CASSLLISFGGYTF. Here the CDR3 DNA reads TGTGCCAGCAGTCTTTTGATCAGCTTTGGTGGCTACACCTTC.

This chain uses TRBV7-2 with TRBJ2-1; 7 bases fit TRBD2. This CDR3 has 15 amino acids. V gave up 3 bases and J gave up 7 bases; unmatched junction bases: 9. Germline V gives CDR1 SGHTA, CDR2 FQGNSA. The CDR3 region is CASSLQGLFGNEQFF. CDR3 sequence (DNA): TGTGCCAGCAGCTTGCAGGGACTATTCGGGAATGAGCAGTTCTTC. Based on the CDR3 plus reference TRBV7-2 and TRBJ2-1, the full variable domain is GAGVSQSPSNKVTEKGKDVELRCDPISGHTALYWYRQSLGQGLEFLIYFQGNSAPDKSGLPSDRFSAERTGGSVSTLTIQRTQQEDSAVYLCASSLQGLFGNEQFFGPGTRLTVL.

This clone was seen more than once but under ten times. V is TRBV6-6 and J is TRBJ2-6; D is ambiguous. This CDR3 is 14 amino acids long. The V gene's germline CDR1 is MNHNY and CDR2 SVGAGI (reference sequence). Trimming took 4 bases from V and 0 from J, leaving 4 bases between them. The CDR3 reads CASSWGSGANVLTF. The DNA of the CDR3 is TGTGCCAGCAGTTGGGGCTCTGGGGCCAACGTCCTGACTTTC.